The sequence of this T cell receptor (beta chain) was determined in a study of T cells in Graves' hyperthyroidism and ophthalmopathy. This clonotype was picked up many times. The antigen is undetermined. Study-level results: Among thyroid clonotypes expanded above 0.001, most also appeared in blood.

Fresh peripheral blood, about 10 ml of it, supplied the PBMCs. RNA transcripts were the template for amplifying TCR beta CDR3 regions. The primer set for the first-round RT-PCR of the TCR CDR3 was HTBI. TCRdb re-called the multiplex PCR reads with MiXCR, one entry per CDR3 protein. This sample carries about 350,000 distinct CDR3 sequences, over 11% of them seen once, and the ten largest clones take 20% to 25%. Unmatched junction bases numbered 9, after V lost 3 bases and J lost 5 bases. CDR3 length: 16 amino acids. This chain uses TRBV12-3 or TRBV12-4 with TRBJ2-1; 8 nucleotides align to TRBD1. Sequencing was carried out using blood. The TCR originated in a woman in her thirties with Graves' hyperthyroidism. The CDR3 DNA sequence: TGTGCCAGCAGTTTCTCACGGCGACAGGGGCACAATGAGCAGTTCTTC. Protein sequence: CASSFSRRQGHNEQFF.